The 20 T cell receptor beta chains in this list originate from one sample, sequenced in a study of T-cell reconstitution after alpha-beta-depleted transplantation in children. Preparation of the TCRbeta library was carried out with unique molecular identifiers. Each CDR3 protein is one row after TCRdb ran MiXCR on the PCR reads. The data contain 800,000 to 1,000,000 distinct CDR3 sequences, around 30% of them singletons. Sequenced here: PBMCs, mostly from graft donor cells, sampled 360 days after TCRalphabeta/CD19-depleted stem cell transplant. The receptors here all came from a boy under two years old who had a stem cell transplant for SCID, so the T cells may come from the graft donor.

This chain uses TRBV20-1 with TRBJ1-5; tentatively, D is TRBD1 (6 bases). The germline gives CDR1 DFQATT, CDR2 SNEGSKA (reference sequence). CDR3 size: 15 residues. Trimming pared 3 bases from V and 0 bases from J, leaving 12 bases between. The CDR3 region has the DNA TGCAGTGCTAGGAAGGGGGAAGTTAGCAATCAGCCCCAGCATTTT. Translated, it gives CSARKGEVSNQPQHF.

This clonotype was detected a few times. The chain combines TRBV12-3 or TRBV12-4 with TRBJ2-3; the D is unclear. The CDR3 sequence is 15 residues long. Between the trimmed V and J ends, which lost 4 bases and 4 bases, there was a span of 15 bases. The CDR3 here is CASSSYRARSDTQYF. DNA of the CDR3: TGTGCCAGCAGTTCCTACCGGGCTAGGTCAGATACGCAGTATTTT.

J is TRBJ2-2 and V is TRBV18; D remains ambiguous. The V and J ends lost 4 bases and 4 bases respectively, with 7 bases between them. Looked up from germline, CDR1 is KGHSH and CDR2 is LQKENI. The length of the CDR3 is 13 residues. CDR3 region: CASSRAVTGELFF. In nucleotides, the CDR3 is TGTGCCAGCTCACGAGCAGTCACCGGGGAGCTGTTTTTT.

This clonotype was detected a few times. The chain employs TRBV20-1 and TRBJ2-3, with 16 bases that match TRBD2. Per germline, CDR1 DFQATT and CDR2 SNEGSKA (reference sequence). The CDR3 has 18 amino acids. V was pared by 4 bases and J by 0 bases, with 7 bases of the junction left unmatched. The CDR3 sequence is CSANSGLAGGTSTDTQYF. The CDR3 DNA reads TGCAGTGCTAACTCGGGACTAGCGGGGGGGACGAGCACAGATACGCAGTATTTT.

This clonotype has ten or more counts. The chain recombines TRBV12-3 or TRBV12-4 with TRBJ1-1; 7 bases are a match to TRBD1. J lost 5 bases, V lost 8 bases, and 5 bases had no gene match. The CDR3 loop spans 12 amino acids. The CDR3 DNA is TGTGCCAGCTCCCGACAGGGTACTGAAGCTTTCTTT. Encoded protein: CASSRQGTEAFF.

CDR3: CASSHKHNALEDTQYF. The CDR3 DNA follows: TGTGCCAGCAGCCACAAACATAACGCCCTAGAGGATACGCAGTATTTT. V usage is TRBV4-2 and J usage is TRBJ2-3; D uncertain. There are 16 residues in the CDR3. Trimming left V 3 bases short and J 6 bases short, with 19 bases between. Germline values: CDR1 LGHNA, CDR2 YNFKEQ.

CDR3 in amino acids: CASSFGRASSYEQYF. The CDR3 nucleotides are TGTGCCAGCAGTTTCGGCAGGGCTAGCTCCTACGAGCAGTACTTC. The rearrangement links TRBV12-3 or TRBV12-4 to TRBJ2-7; tentative D call: TRBD1 (5 bases). The CDR3 covers 15 residues. Between the trimmed V and J ends, which lost 3 bases and 0 bases, there was a span of 12 bases.

This rearrangement joins TRBV12-3 or TRBV12-4 to TRBJ2-1, with D tentatively TRBD1 or TRBD2 (5 bases each). Trimming removed 2 bases at V and 10 bases at J, with 15 bases between. The CDR3 consists of 14 residues. CDR3 DNA: TGTGCCAGCAGTTTATCCCAGCTCCGGGGCGAGCAGTTCTTC. Its translation: CASSLSQLRGEQFF.

The CDR3 nucleotides read TGTGCCAGCAGCTTAGGCGCAGGGGGGAATTCACCCCTCCACTTT. Amino acid sequence: CASSLGAGGNSPLHF. This chain connects TRBV7-2 to TRBJ1-6; TRBD1 matches at 7 bases. Unmatched junction bases numbered 4, after V lost 1 base and J lost 7 bases. The CDR3 has 15 amino acids. The germline gives CDR1 SGHTA, CDR2 FQGNSA.

The rearrangement uses TRBV3-1 and TRBJ2-1; 13 positions agree with TRBD2. CDR1 and CDR2 (germline): LGHDT, YNNKEL (reference sequence). The V and J ends lost 4 bases and 2 bases, in that order; junction bases with no gene match: 2. CDR3 length equals 16 residues. The CDR3 region has the DNA TGTGCCAGCAGCCGTGGGACTAGCGGGGCCTACAATGAGCAGTTCTTC. Translating gives CASSRGTSGAYNEQFF.

This clonotype was counted a few times. The V gene is TRBV18, the J gene TRBJ2-7; the D gene is possibly TRBD2 (6 bases). Germline V gene sequence: CDR1 KGHSH, CDR2 LQKENI. Trimming took off 3 bases at V and 2 bases at J, with 8 bases between the two ends. The CDR3 covers 13 residues. In DNA, the CDR3 is TGTGCCAGCTCACCGGAGGGGCCCTACGAGCAGTACTTC. This translates into CASSPEGPYEQYF.

The chain is built from TRBV7-6 and TRBJ2-7; D may be TRBD1 (5 bases). The germline V gene encodes CDR1 SGHVS and CDR2 FNYEAQ. The V gene lost 3 bases and the J gene lost 2 bases, with 11 bases spanning the gap. This CDR3 contains 14 residues. The CDR3 is CASSFLDTPYEQYF. The DNA of the CDR3 is TGTGCCAGCAGCTTTTTGGACACCCCCTACGAGCAGTACTTC.

This clonotype turned up a few times. The chain joins TRBV3-1 to TRBJ2-1, with D maybe TRBD2 (7 bases). V gave up 6 bases and J gave up 0 bases, with 15 bases separating them. This CDR3 has 16 amino acids. Germline-derived CDR1 and CDR2 are LGHDT and YNNKEL (reference sequence). The chain's CDR3 is CASSLEGGVSYNEQFF. The DNA of the CDR3 is TGTGCCAGCAGTCTGGAGGGGGGGGTCTCCTACAATGAGCAGTTCTTC.

The V gene is TRBV4-3, the J gene TRBJ2-7, with 7 bases matching TRBD2. The V gene's germline CDR1 is LGHNA and CDR2 YSLEER. This CDR3 spans 14 amino acids. V lost 5 bases and J lost 2; bases outside the gene matches: 6. The CDR3 bases are TGCGCCAGCAGCGGGCAGCGGGGTACCTACGAGCAGTACTTC. Translation gives CASSGQRGTYEQYF.

This rearrangement joins TRBV27 to TRBJ2-2, with D tentatively TRBD2 (5 bases). The germline gives CDR1 MNHEY, CDR2 SMNVEV (reference sequence). Trimming pared 5 bases from V and 4 bases from J, leaving 11 bases between. The CDR3 extends over 14 amino acids. CDR3 in DNA: TGTGCCAGCAGTCCTCGGGAAGCCACCGGGGAGCTGTTTTTT. Protein: CASSPREATGELFF.

This clonotype was seen a handful of times. This chain connects TRBV5-5 to TRBJ2-5, with D tentatively TRBD1 (6 bases). The germline CDR1 and CDR2 sequences are SGHKS and YYEKEE (reference sequence). The CDR3 sequence is 15 residues long. The V and J ends lost 3 bases and 6 bases respectively, with 18 bases between them. CDR3 residues: CASSSTGTPPKTQYF. CDR3 nucleotides: TGTGCCAGCAGCTCCACAGGGACGCCGCCGAAGACCCAGTACTTC.

The rearrangement joins TRBV13 to TRBJ1-2; 9 bases are shared with TRBD1. With V trimmed by 7 bases and J by 8 bases, 8 bases remained unmatched. CDR1 is PRHDT, CDR2 FYEKMQ, per germline (reference sequence). This CDR3 is 13 amino acids long. The CDR3 reads CASNLGQGNGYTF. CDR3 coding DNA: TGTGCCAGCAACCTAGGACAGGGGAACGGCTACACCTTC.

This rearrangement joins TRBV27 to TRBJ1-1; TRBD1 matches at 7 bases. CDR1 and CDR2 (germline): MNHEY, SMNVEV (reference sequence). The CDR3 is made up of 16 amino acids. The J segment lost 3 bases and the V segment lost 4 bases, leaving 11 bases of the junction unmatched. The CDR3 sequence: CASSSTGTGRDTEAFF. The CDR3 DNA reads as TGTGCCAGCAGTTCGACAGGGACGGGAAGAGACACTGAAGCTTTCTTT.

This clonotype was counted between two and nine times. V gene TRBV5-1 combines with J gene TRBJ2-3, with D unclear. The CDR3 loop spans 15 amino acids. The germline gives CDR1 SGHRS, CDR2 YFSETQ. Trimming took 2 bases from V and 0 from J, leaving 10 bases between them. The CDR3 nucleotides read TGCGCCAGCAGCTTATCGGCGATAAGCACAGATACGCAGTATTTT. Protein product: CASSLSAISTDTQYF.

This clonotype occurred a few times. This chain links TRBV5-1 with TRBJ2-5; unclear D gene. The CDR3 sequence is 17 residues long. Between the trimmed V and J ends, which lost 3 bases and 5 bases, there was a span of 23 bases. The V gene's germline CDR1 is SGHRS and CDR2 YFSETQ. CDR3 in amino acids: CASSSVPWGSTWETQYF. The CDR3 DNA reads TGCGCCAGCAGCTCAGTTCCTTGGGGTTCGACGTGGGAGACCCAGTACTTC.